This TCR beta chain was identified during a study of T cell repertoires in cytomegalovirus infection. This clonotype was seen more than once but under ten times. Its matching antigen is unknown. TCRdb re-called the reads with MiXCR, one entry per CDR3 protein. The top ten hold 48% of the sample, which has 570,000 or so distinct CDR3 sequences, approximately 40% seen once. The trim removed 6 bases at V and 8 bases at J, leaving 10 bases unmatched. Germline loops: CDR1 MNHNY, CDR2 SVGAGI (reference sequence). This CDR3 is built from 15 residues. This chain uses TRBV6-6 with TRBJ2-1; TRBD1 agrees at 10 bases. The source is a human donor in good health (CMV status not recorded). Some clones in this sample may be carry-over from other donors' samples. The sequences come from cultured PBMCs, collected from culture after CMV antigen stimulation. The CDR3 region is CASSPGQGGEDEQFF. In DNA, the CDR3 is TGTGCCAGCAGCCCCGGACAGGGGGGAGAGGATGAGCAGTTCTTC.